Sequencing of this T cell receptor (beta chain) was carried out in a study of graft-versus-host responses after intestinal transplantation. Sequencing used immunoSEQ multiplex PCR; TCRdb keeps in-frame clones, though not all of them. Here the sample spans approximately 12,000 clones, about 86% being singletons. The CDR3 runs 16 residues. Germline V gene sequence: CDR1 SGHAT, CDR2 FQDESV (reference sequence). Unmatched junction bases numbered 9, after V lost 5 bases and J lost 3 bases. Remarks on this clone: What it binds is unknown.

Findings and limits, study-wide: Ileal or blood samples showed some GvH clones first, and such clones were also found in recipient marrow.

The chain couples TRBV11-1 to TRBJ2-7, with 11 bases matching TRBD2. Sequences were derived from PBMCs, sampled roughly 19 weeks after transplant. The clonotype originates from a human patient who received an intestinal transplant, so some T cells may come from the graft donor. The CDR3 sequence is CASSPGTSGKFYEQYF. The CDR3 nucleotides read TGTGCCAGCAGCCCCGGGACTAGCGGTAAATTCTACGAGCAGTACTTC.